Only a few counts were recorded for the clone carrying this T cell receptor beta chain. A second about 6 to 12 cycle PCR used barcoded and J-beta primers. MiXCR, applied by TCRdb to the 5' RACE reads, yields one record per CDR3 protein. The sample shows 1.4 million to 1.5 million distinct CDR3 sequences, 40% to 50% of them seen only once. The data stem from a study of blood T cells in healthy people across ages. J gave up 8 bases and V 1 base, and 18 bases lay outside the gene matches. CDR3 length: 20 residues. The material sequenced was blood. The receptor was isolated from a woman aged 18-29 years in good health. The chain is built from TRBV12-3 or TRBV12-4 and TRBJ2-1; 12 bases are a match to TRBD2. The CDR3 nucleotides are TGTGCCAGCAGTTTAGGCTACACTAGCGGGGGGCAGGTTACAATCCATGAGCAGTTCTTC. This translates into CASSLGYTSGGQVTIHEQFF.